The entry below gives a single TCR beta chain sequence along with its context. Its antigen remains unknown. Germline CDR1 and CDR2: LGHNA and YNFKEQ. The V gene end was trimmed by 3 bases and the J gene end by 2 bases; junction bases not matched to a gene: 8. The CDR3 totals 17 residues. The data derive from a study of response to subunit inactivated influenza vaccine. Study-level points and caveats: Each seasonal influenza vaccination recruits few new T cells, the authors suggested.

TCRdb itself ran the RT-PCR reads through MiXCR, one entry per CDR3 protein. The sample lists under 200,000 distinct CDR3 sequences, approximately 11% occurring once. This sequence joins TRBV4-2 and TRBJ2-1; 9 bases are shared with TRBD1. The source was CD8+ T cells sorted from PBMCs, collected less than 30 months after vaccination. The source of this sequence is a man between 50 and 70 years old who received an inactivated influenza vaccine. CDR3 DNA: TGTGCCAGCAGCCACCTAACAGGGGGCAATGCCTACAATGAGCAGTTCTTC. As protein: CASSHLTGGNAYNEQFF.